This note documents a single T cell receptor (beta chain) sequence. The antigen is undetermined. The data were taken from a study of cytomegalovirus exposure and HLA in healthy donors. Study results and limitations: CMV antigen specificity of three CMV-associated chains was confirmed in vitro.

Researchers ran the PCR with 60 Vbeta and 13 Jbeta primers. Libraries were prepared by immunoSEQ multiplex PCR; TCRdb keeps only in-frame clonotypes and omits some of them. This sample contains 70,000 or so clones. The CDR3 totals 14 residues. The germline CDR1 and CDR2 sequences are SQVTM and ANQGSEA. Trimming took 5 bases from V and 7 from J; bases not matched to a gene: 11. Sequenced sample: PBMCs. The chain joins TRBV29-1 to TRBJ2-1; 7 bases fit TRBD2. The clonotype originates from a female donor in good health and CMV-seropositive. The CDR3 loop is CSVRGGVTGNEQFF. CDR3 in DNA: TGCAGCGTTAGGGGAGGGGTTACGGGGAATGAGCAGTTCTTC.